Below, one T cell receptor (beta chain) is given with its context. Its antigen is unidentified. This sample is part of a study of cytomegalovirus exposure and HLA in healthy donors. Study outcomes and limitations: Roughly uniform depth of sequencing across donors was assumed in presence/absence analyses. Per a prior analysis, the majority of TCR beta V segments were productive roughly 90% or roughly 30% of the time. The classifier was said to identify cytomegalovirus status with high specificity and sensitivity. TCR association rates varied by HLA locus in a later analysis, with DRB1 highest and HLA-C lowest.

The PCR employed 60 Vbeta primers together with 13 Jbeta primers. Method: immunoSEQ multiplex PCR; TCRdb's copy keeps in-frame clones and lacks some. The top ten clones hold around 1.5% of a sample with about 160,000 clones, roughly 76% of them seen once. The origin of this receptor is a man in his sixties in good health and CMV-seronegative. Material: PBMCs.

CDR3 in amino acids: CASSLLAKDTQYF. The CDR3 DNA reads TGTGCCAGCAGCTTACTAGCGAAAGATACGCAGTATTTT. This chain connects TRBV11-2 to TRBJ2-3; D is perhaps TRBD2 (6 bases). V was pared by 2 bases and J by 5 bases, with 8 bases between. The CDR3 has 13 amino acids. Germline loops: CDR1 SGHAT, CDR2 FQNNGV.